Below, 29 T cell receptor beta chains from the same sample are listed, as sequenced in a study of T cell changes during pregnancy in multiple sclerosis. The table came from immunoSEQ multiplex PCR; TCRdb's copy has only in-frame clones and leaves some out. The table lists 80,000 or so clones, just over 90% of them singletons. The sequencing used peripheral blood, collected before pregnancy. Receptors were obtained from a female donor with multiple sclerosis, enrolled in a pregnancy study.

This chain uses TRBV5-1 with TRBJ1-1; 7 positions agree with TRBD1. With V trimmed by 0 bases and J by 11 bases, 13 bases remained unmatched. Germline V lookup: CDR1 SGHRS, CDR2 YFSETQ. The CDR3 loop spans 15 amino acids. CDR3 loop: CASSLASVGTGAAFF. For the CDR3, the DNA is TGCGCCAGCAGCTTGGCTTCTGTAGGTACAGGGGCCGCTTTCTTT.

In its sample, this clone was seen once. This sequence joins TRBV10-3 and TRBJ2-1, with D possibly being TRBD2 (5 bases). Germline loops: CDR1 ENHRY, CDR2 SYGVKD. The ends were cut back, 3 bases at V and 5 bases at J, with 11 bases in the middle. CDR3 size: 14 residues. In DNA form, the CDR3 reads TGTGCCATCAGTGACCGCCTCGGGGACAATGAGCAGTTCTTC. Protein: CAISDRLGDNEQFF.

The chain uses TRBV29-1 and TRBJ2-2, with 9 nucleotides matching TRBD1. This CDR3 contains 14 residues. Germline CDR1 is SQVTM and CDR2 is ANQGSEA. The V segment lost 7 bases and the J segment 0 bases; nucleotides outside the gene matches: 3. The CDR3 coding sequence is TGCAGCGCCGGGACAGGGTCGAACACCGGGGAGCTGTTTTTT. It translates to CSAGTGSNTGELFF.

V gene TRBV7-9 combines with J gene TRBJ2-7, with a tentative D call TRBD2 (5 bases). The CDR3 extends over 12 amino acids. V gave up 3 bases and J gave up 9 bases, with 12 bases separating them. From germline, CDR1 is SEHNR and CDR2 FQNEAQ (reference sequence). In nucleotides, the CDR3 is TGTGCCAGCAGCTTCTCCGGCGGAGGGCAGTACTTC. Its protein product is CASSFSGGGQYF. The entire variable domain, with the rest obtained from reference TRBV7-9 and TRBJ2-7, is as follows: DTGVSQNPRHKITKRGQNVTFRCDPISEHNRLYWYRQTLGQGPEFLTYFQNEAQLEKSRLLSDRFSAERPKGSFSTLEIQRTEQGDSAMYLCASSFSGGGQYFGPGTRLTVT.

The CDR3 DNA reads as TGTGCCAGCTCACCACCGGGAGCGGGAGGGCCGTTGGGTGAGCAGTTCTTC. Encoded protein: CASSPPGAGGPLGEQFF. The rearrangement links TRBV18 to TRBJ2-1; TRBD2 matches 10 bases. Germline trimming cut 0 bases from V and 9 bases from J; bases unmatched to any gene: 11. Germline CDR1 and CDR2: KGHSH and LQKENI. The length of the CDR3 is 17 residues.

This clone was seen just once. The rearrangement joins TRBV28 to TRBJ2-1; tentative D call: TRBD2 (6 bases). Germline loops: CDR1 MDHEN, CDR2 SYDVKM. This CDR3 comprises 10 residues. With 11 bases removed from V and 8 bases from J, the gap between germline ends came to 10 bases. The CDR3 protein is CAGGKDEQFF. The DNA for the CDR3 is TGTGCCGGAGGGAAGGATGAGCAGTTCTTC.

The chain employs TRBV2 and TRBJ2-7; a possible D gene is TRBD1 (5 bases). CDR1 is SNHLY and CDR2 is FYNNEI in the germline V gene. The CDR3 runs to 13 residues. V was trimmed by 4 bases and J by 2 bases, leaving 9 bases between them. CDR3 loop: CASSGTGAYEQYF. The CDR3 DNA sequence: TGTGCCAGCAGTGGTACAGGAGCCTACGAGCAGTACTTC. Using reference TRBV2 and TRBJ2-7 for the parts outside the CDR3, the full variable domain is EPEVTQTPSHQVTQMGQEVILRCVPISNHLYFYWYRQILGQKVEFLVSFYNNEISEKSEIFDDQFSVERPDGSNFTLKIRSTKLEDSAMYFCASSGTGAYEQYFGPGTRLTVT.

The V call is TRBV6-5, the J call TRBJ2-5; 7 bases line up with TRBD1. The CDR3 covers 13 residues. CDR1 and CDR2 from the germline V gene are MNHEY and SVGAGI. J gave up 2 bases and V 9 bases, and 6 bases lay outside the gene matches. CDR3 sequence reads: CASITRGQETQYF. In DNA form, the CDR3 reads TGTGCCAGTATAACCAGGGGGCAAGAGACCCAGTACTTC.

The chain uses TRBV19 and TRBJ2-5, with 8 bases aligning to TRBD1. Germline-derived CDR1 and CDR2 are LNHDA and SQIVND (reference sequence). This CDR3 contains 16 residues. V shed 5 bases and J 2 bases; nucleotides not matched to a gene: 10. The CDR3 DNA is TGTGCCAGTAGTTATTTCCCCCAGGGGGCTCAAGAGACCCAGTACTTC. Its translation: CASSYFPQGAQETQYF.

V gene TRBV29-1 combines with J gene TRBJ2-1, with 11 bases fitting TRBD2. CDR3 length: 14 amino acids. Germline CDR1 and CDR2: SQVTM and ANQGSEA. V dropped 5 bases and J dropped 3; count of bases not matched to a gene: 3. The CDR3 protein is CSVLGLAGYNEQFF. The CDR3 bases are TGCAGCGTTCTCGGACTAGCGGGCTACAATGAGCAGTTCTTC.

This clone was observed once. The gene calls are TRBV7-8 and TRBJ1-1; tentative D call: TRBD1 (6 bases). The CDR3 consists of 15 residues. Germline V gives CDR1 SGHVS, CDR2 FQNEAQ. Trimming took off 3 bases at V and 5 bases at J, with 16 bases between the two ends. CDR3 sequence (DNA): TGTGCCAGCAGCTTTGGGGGGGCGGCGGGGACTGAAGCTTTCTTT. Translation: CASSFGGAAGTEAFF.

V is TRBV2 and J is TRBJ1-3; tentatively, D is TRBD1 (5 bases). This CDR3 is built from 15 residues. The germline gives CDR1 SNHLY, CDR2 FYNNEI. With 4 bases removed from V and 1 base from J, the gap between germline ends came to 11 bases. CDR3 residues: CASSVGQDSGNTIYF. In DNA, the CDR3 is TGTGCCAGCAGTGTAGGACAAGATTCTGGAAACACCATATATTTT.

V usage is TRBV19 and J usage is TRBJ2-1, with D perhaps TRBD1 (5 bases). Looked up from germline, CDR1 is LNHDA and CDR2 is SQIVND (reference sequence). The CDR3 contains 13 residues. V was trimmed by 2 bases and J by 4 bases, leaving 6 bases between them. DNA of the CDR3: TGTGCCAGTAGTATATCAGGGTACAATGAGCAGTTCTTC. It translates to CASSISGYNEQFF.

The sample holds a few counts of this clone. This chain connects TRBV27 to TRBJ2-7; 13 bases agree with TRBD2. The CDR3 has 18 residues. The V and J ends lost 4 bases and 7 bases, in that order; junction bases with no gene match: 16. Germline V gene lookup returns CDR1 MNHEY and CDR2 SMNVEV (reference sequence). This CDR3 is CASSSYLLAGGQGIEQYF. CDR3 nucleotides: TGTGCCAGCAGTTCATACCTACTAGCGGGAGGGCAGGGGATAGAGCAGTACTTC.

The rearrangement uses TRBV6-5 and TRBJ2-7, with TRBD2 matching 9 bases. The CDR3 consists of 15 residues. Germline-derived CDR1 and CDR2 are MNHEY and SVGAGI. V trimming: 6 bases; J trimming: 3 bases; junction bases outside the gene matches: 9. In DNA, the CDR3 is TGTGCCAGCAGCAACCTGCGGGAGGGATTCTACGAGCAGTACTTC. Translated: CASSNLREGFYEQYF.

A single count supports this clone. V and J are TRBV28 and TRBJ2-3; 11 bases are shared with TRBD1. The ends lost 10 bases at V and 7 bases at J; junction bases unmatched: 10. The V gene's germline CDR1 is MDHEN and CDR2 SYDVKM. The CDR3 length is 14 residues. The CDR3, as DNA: TGTGCCACCACCCCGGGGACAGGGGGATATACGCAGTATTTT. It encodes CATTPGTGGYTQYF.

DNA for the CDR3: TGTGCCAGCACCCCCTCCCCCTCTGGAAACACCATATATTTT. This codes for CASTPSPSGNTIYF. The genes are TRBV7-2 and TRBJ1-3, with unresolved D. The V end lost 7 bases, the J end lost 0 bases, and 10 bases lay between the germline ends. The germline CDR1 and CDR2 sequences are SGHTA and FQGNSA. The CDR3 is made up of 14 amino acids. The entire variable domain, with the rest obtained from reference TRBV7-2 and TRBJ1-3, is as follows: GAGVSQSPSNKVTEKGKDVELRCDPISGHTALYWYRQSLGQGLEFLIYFQGNSAPDKSGLPSDRFSAERTGGSVSTLTIQRTQQEDSAVYLCASTPSPSGNTIYFGEGSWLTVV.

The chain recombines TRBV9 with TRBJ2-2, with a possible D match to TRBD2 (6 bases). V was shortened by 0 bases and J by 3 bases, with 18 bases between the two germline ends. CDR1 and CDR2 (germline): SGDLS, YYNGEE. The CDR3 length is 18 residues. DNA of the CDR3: TGTGCCAGCAGCGTAGTCCCGGGCGGTAGCGGATACACCGGGGAGCTGTTTTTT. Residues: CASSVVPGGSGYTGELFF.

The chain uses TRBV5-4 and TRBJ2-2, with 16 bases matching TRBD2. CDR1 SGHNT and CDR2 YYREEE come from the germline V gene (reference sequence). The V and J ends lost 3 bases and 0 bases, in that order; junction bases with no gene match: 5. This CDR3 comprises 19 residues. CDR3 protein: CASSSGLAGGPTNTGELFF. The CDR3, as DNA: TGTGCCAGCAGCTCGGGACTAGCGGGAGGGCCAACGAACACCGGGGAGCTGTTTTTT.

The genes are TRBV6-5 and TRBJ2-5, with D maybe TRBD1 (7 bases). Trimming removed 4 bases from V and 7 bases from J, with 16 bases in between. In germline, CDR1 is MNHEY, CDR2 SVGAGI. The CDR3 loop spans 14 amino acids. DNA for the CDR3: TGTGCCAGCAGTTTCCGACAGGGACTGGGGACCCAGTACTTC. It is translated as CASSFRQGLGTQYF.

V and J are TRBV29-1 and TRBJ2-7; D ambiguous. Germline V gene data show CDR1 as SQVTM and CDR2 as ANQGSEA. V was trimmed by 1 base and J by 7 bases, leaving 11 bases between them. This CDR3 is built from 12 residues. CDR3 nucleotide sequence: TGCAGCGTTGAAGGCCCCCTCGAGGAGCAGTACTTC. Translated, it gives CSVEGPLEEQYF.

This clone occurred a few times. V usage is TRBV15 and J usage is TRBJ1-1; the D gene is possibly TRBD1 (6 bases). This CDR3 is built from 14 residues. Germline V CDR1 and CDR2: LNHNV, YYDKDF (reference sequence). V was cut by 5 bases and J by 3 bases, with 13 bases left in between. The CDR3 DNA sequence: TGTGCCACCAGCTCCCTACAGGGATACACTGAAGCTTTCTTT. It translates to CATSSLQGYTEAFF.

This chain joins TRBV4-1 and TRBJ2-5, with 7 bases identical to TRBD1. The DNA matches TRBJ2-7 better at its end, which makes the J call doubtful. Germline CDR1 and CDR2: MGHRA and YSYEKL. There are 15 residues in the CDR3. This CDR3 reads CASSQRFQGAYEQYF. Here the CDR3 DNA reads TGCGCCAGCAGCCAACGGTTCCAGGGGGCCTACGAGCAGTACTTC.

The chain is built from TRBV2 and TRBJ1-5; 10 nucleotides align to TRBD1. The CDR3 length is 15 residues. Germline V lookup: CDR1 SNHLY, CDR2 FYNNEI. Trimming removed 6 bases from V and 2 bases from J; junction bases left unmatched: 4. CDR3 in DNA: TGTGCCAGCAGAGACGGGACAGGGGGCAATCAGCCCCAGCATTTT. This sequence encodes CASRDGTGGNQPQHF.

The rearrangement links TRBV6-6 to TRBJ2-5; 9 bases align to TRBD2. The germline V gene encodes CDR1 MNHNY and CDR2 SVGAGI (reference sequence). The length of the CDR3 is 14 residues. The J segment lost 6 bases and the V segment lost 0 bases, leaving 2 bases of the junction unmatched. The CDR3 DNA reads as TGTGCCAGCAGTTACTCGCGGGAGGGCCAGACCCAGTACTTC. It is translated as CASSYSREGQTQYF.

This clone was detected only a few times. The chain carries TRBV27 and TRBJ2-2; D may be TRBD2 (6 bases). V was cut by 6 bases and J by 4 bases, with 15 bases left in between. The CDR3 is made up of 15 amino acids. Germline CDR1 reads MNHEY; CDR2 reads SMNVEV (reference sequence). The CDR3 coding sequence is TGTGCCAGCAGACGTGCGGGGTCACTCACCGGGGAGCTGTTTTTT. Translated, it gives CASRRAGSLTGELFF.

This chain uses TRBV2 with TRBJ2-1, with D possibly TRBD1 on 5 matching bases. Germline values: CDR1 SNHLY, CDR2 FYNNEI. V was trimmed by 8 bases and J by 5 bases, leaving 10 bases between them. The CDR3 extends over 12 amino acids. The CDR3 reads CASRRQNNEQFF. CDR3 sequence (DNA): TGTGCCAGCCGAAGACAGAACAATGAGCAGTTCTTC.

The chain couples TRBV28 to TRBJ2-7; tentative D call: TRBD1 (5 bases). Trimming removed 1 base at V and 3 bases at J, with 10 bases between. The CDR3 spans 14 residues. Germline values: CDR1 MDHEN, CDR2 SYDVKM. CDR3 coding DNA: TGTGCCAGCAGTTTATTAGGGGTGAGCTACGAGCAGTACTTC. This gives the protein CASSLLGVSYEQYF. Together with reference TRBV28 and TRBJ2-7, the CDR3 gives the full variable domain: DVKVTQSSRYLVKRTGEKVFLECVQDMDHENMFWYRQDPGLGLRLIYFSYDVKMKEKGDIPEGYSVSREKKERFSLILESASTNQTSMYLCASSLLGVSYEQYFGPGTRLTVT.

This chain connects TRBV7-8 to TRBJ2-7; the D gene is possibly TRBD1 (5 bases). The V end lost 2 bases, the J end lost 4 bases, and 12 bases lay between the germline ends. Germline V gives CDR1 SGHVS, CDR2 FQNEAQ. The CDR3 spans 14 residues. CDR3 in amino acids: CASSLTRVLYEQYF. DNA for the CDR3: TGTGCCAGCAGCTTAACCAGGGTTCTGTACGAGCAGTACTTC.